Shown below are 27 T cell receptor beta chains from a single sample sequenced in a study of identical twins (dated by TCRdb to the mid-2010s). Receptor amplification or capture employed 5' RACE. The reads were generated on an Illumina HiSeq 2000. Clones were called with MiXCR by TCRdb after fastp trimmed the public reads at Q25, and only in-frame beta chains were retained. One record per CDR3 amino acid sequence lists the most common genes and DNA. The sample data list nearly 200,000 distinct CDR3 sequences, and around a sixth of these were observed just once. Of the sample, 35% to 45% falls within the top ten clones. A further study also used this sample, focusing on T cells expressing NK-cell markers.

The sample taken for sequencing was CD8+ T cells sorted from blood. The receptors originated from a woman between 18 and 30 years old in good health.

V gene TRBV2 combines with J gene TRBJ1-4, with D uncertain. Between the trimmed V and J ends, which lost 6 bases and 10 bases, there was a span of 6 bases. The CDR3 runs to 10 residues. In germline, CDR1 is SNHLY, CDR2 FYNNEI. CDR3 loop: CASRGRKLFF. CDR3 DNA sequence: TGTGCCAGCAGAGGGAGAAAACTGTTTTTT. The whole variable domain, remainder taken from reference TRBV2 and TRBJ1-4, is EPEVTQTPSHQVTQMGQEVILRCVPISNHLYFYWYRQILGQKVEFLVSFYNNEISEKSEIFDDQFSVERPDGSNFTLKIRSTKLEDSAMYFCASRGRKLFFGSGTQLSVL.

For the CDR3, the DNA is TGTGCCTGGATTCAGGGAGTCTCTGGGGCCAACGTCCTGACTTTC. Its translation: CAWIQGVSGANVLTF. This sequence joins TRBV30 and TRBJ2-6, with D perhaps matching TRBD1 or TRBD2 (5 bases each). There are 15 residues in the CDR3. Germline V gives CDR1 GTSNPN, CDR2 SVGIG (reference sequence). Trimming took off 4 bases at V and 0 bases at J, with 10 bases between the two ends.

V gene TRBV5-6 combines with J gene TRBJ2-2; unclear D gene. Trimming took off 1 base at V and 1 base at J, with 5 bases between the two ends. This CDR3 is 14 amino acids long. Germline loops: CDR1 SGHDT, CDR2 YYEEEE. CDR3 sequence (DNA): TGTGCCAGCAGCTTGTTCGGGAACACCGGGGAGCTGTTTTTT. This gives the protein CASSLFGNTGELFF. Full variable domain (missing parts from reference TRBV5-6 and TRBJ2-2): DAGVTQSPTHLIKTRGQQVTLRCSPKSGHDTVSWYQQALGQGPQFIFQYYEEEERQRGNFPDRFSGHQFPNYSSELNVNALLLGDSALYLCASSLFGNTGELFFGEGSRLTVL.

This clonotype came up a few times. The chain links TRBV20-1 to TRBJ2-3, with TRBD2 identical over 15 bases. Trimming removed 6 bases from V and 5 bases from J; junction bases left unmatched: 9. Germline CDR1 is DFQATT and CDR2 is SNEGSKA (reference sequence). CDR3 size: 16 residues. CDR3 DNA sequence: TGCAGTGCCACAACCGGGACTAGCGGGGGGCAAGATACGCAGTATTTT. Its translation: CSATTGTSGGQDTQYF.

The rearrangement joins TRBV6-2 or TRBV6-3 to TRBJ1-1, with D possibly matching TRBD1 (6 bases). The V gene's germline CDR1 is MNHEY and CDR2 SVGEGT. V was cut by 4 bases and J by 4 bases, with 19 bases left in between. The CDR3 runs 16 residues. The CDR3 loop reads CASSSADRQEGTEAFF. The CDR3 DNA sequence: TGTGCCAGCAGTTCAGCGGACCGACAGGAGGGCACTGAAGCTTTCTTT.

The genes are TRBV9 and TRBJ2-7; possible D gene TRBD2, 6 bases. Germline values: CDR1 SGDLS, CDR2 YYNGEE. Trimming cost V 2 bases and J 4 bases, with 10 bases left between them. This CDR3 has 13 residues. The CDR3, as DNA: TGTGCCAGCAGCGTGAATAGCGGATACGAGCAGTACTTC. This codes for CASSVNSGYEQYF. Supplemented by reference TRBV9 and TRBJ2-7, the full variable domain reads DSGVTQTPKHLITATGQRVTLRCSPRSGDLSVYWYQQSLDQGLQFLIQYYNGEERAKGNILERFSAQQFPDLHSELNLSSLELGDSALYFCASSVNSGYEQYFGPGTRLTVT.

The rearrangement uses TRBV12-3 or TRBV12-4 and TRBJ1-2; D unresolved. The germline V and J ends were trimmed by 3 bases and 8 bases, with 10 bases remaining between them. This CDR3 is 12 amino acids long. The CDR3 nucleotides are TGTGCCAGCAGTTTGGGAGGGAACGGCTACACCTTC. It translates to CASSLGGNGYTF.

The chain employs TRBV6-2 or TRBV6-3 and TRBJ1-1; D is unresolved. This CDR3 spans 14 amino acids. The ends were cut back, 0 bases at V and 0 bases at J, with 5 bases in the middle. Germline V gene data show CDR1 as MNHEY and CDR2 as SVGEGT. The CDR3 sequence is CASSYSPLNTEAFF. Written as DNA, the CDR3 is TGTGCCAGCAGTTACTCTCCGTTGAACACTGAAGCTTTCTTT.

This chain joins TRBV12-5 and TRBJ2-7; D possibly corresponds to TRBD1 (6 bases). CDR3 length: 14 residues. Germline CDR1 is LGHNT and CDR2 is FRNRAP. Trimming shortened V by 3 bases and J by 4 bases, and 13 bases separated the two germline ends. CDR3 loop: CASGFERQGYEQYF. The CDR3 DNA follows: TGTGCTAGTGGTTTCGAACGGCAGGGGTACGAGCAGTACTTC.

J is TRBJ2-2 and V is TRBV5-1; D remains unclear. In germline, CDR1 is SGHRS, CDR2 YFSETQ. Between the trimmed V and J ends, which lost 7 bases and 0 bases, there was a span of 10 bases. This CDR3 is 14 amino acids long. The CDR3 protein is CASAGGTNTGELFF. The CDR3 DNA is TGCGCCAGCGCCGGCGGCACGAACACCGGGGAGCTGTTTTTT.

This clonotype was recorded a few times. This CDR3 is CASSQVSGAANEQFF. CDR3 nucleotide sequence: TGCGCCAGCAGCCAAGTTAGCGGGGCGGCCAATGAGCAGTTCTTC. This chain uses TRBV4-1 with TRBJ2-1, with 8 bases fitting TRBD2. The V gene end was trimmed by 1 base and the J gene end by 6 bases; junction bases not matched to a gene: 5. The CDR3 has 15 amino acids. Germline V gene sequence: CDR1 MGHRA, CDR2 YSYEKL.

This clonotype was picked up a small number of times. The V call is TRBV2, the J call TRBJ1-2; the D is unclear. CDR1 is SNHLY and CDR2 is FYNNEI in the germline V gene. V was pared by 1 base and J by 9 bases, with 0 bases between. The CDR3 loop spans 9 amino acids. The CDR3 DNA is TGTGCCAGCAGTGAAGGCTACACCTTC. It codes for CASSEGYTF.

This clonotype was detected only a few times. This chain links TRBV27 with TRBJ2-1; 9 nucleotides match TRBD2. After removal of 5 bases from V and 5 bases from J, the junction contained 13 bases not matched to a gene. CDR1 is MNHEY and CDR2 is SMNVEV in the germline V gene (reference sequence). The CDR3 covers 17 residues. This CDR3 reads CASSPTTSGPWNNEQFF. In nucleotides, the CDR3 is TGTGCCAGCAGTCCTACGACTAGCGGCCCTTGGAACAATGAGCAGTTCTTC.

This clonotype was found a few times. This chain connects TRBV9 to TRBJ2-1; TRBD2 is a possible D gene (7 bases). V shed 2 bases and J shed 7 bases, with 13 bases lying between them. Germline V CDR1 and CDR2: SGDLS, YYNGEE. The CDR3 contains 14 residues. CDR3: CASSVEGGENEQFF. CDR3 sequence (DNA): TGTGCCAGCAGCGTTGAGGGGGGGGAGAATGAGCAGTTCTTC.

This clonotype came up many times. The gene calls are TRBV20-1 and TRBJ2-1, with 7 bases identical to TRBD2. The CDR3 sequence is 13 residues long. V lost 6 bases to trimming and J lost 5 bases; unmatched junction nucleotides: 7. The germline CDR1 and CDR2 sequences are DFQATT and SNEGSKA (reference sequence). For the CDR3, the DNA is TGCAGTGCGTCGAGCGGGGATCACAATGAGCAGTTCTTC. As protein: CSASSGDHNEQFF.

The CDR3 loop reads CASTIPGPYGYTF. The CDR3 DNA follows: TGTGCCAGCACAATACCAGGGCCCTATGGCTACACCTTC. The chain couples TRBV12-3 or TRBV12-4 to TRBJ1-2; TRBD1 is a possible D gene (5 bases). Trimming took off 7 bases at V and 4 bases at J, with 13 bases between the two ends. This CDR3 comprises 13 residues.

A few counts support this clonotype. The rearrangement joins TRBV25-1 to TRBJ2-7; either TRBD1 or TRBD2 may fit D (5 bases each). The CDR3 covers 13 residues. V lost 10 bases and J lost 5, with 18 bases in between. Germline V gene sequence: CDR1 MGHDK, CDR2 SYGVNS. CDR3 nucleotide sequence: TGTGCCAAACCAAGAACGAGGGGAAACGAGCAGTACTTC. Translating it yields CAKPRTRGNEQYF.

This clonotype was detected only once. The genes are TRBV6-1 and TRBJ2-1; D tentatively reads TRBD1 or TRBD2 (6 bases each). V lost 6 bases and J 2 bases, leaving 17 bases between the germline ends. CDR3 length equals 16 residues. Per the germline V gene, CDR1 is MNHNS and CDR2 is SASEGT. The CDR3 region is CASSSGARETYNEQFF. The CDR3 DNA follows: TGTGCCAGCAGCTCGGGGGCGAGGGAGACCTACAATGAGCAGTTCTTC.

The genes are TRBV11-1 and TRBJ2-7; 9 bases fit TRBD1. With V trimmed by 5 bases and J by 3 bases, 8 bases remained unmatched. From germline, CDR1 is SGHAT and CDR2 FQDESV (reference sequence). The CDR3 contains 15 residues. Here the CDR3 reads CASSHIGTGSYEQYF. The CDR3 nucleotides read TGTGCCAGCAGCCATATCGGGACAGGGAGCTACGAGCAGTACTTC. The complete variable domain, with remaining parts taken from reference TRBV11-1 and TRBJ2-7, reads EAEVAQSPRYKITEKSQAVAFWCDPISGHATLYWYRQILGQGPELLVQFQDESVVDDSQLPKDRFSAERLKGVDSTLKIQPAELGDSAMYLCASSHIGTGSYEQYFGPGTRLTVT.

This chain uses TRBV7-9 with TRBJ2-1, with D possibly TRBD1 on 5 matching bases. Germline V CDR1 and CDR2: SEHNR, FQNEAQ (reference sequence). Trimming removed 5 bases from V and 8 bases from J, with 10 bases in between. The CDR3 spans 12 residues. CDR3 protein: CASSPQGYEQFF. The DNA for the CDR3 is TGTGCCAGCAGCCCCCAGGGCTATGAGCAGTTCTTC.

V and J are TRBV20-1 and TRBJ2-7; possibly TRBD2 for D (5 bases). The CDR3 runs 11 residues. The V end was cut by 0 bases, the J end by 7 bases, with 7 bases between. The germline gives CDR1 DFQATT, CDR2 SNEGSKA (reference sequence). CDR3 in DNA: TGCAGTGCTAGAGATTCGGGAGAGCAGTACTTC. Translation: CSARDSGEQYF.

The chain uses TRBV6-5 and TRBJ1-4; the D is unclear. The CDR3 has 16 amino acids. Trimming cost V 0 bases and J 8 bases, with 16 bases left between them. CDR1 is MNHEY, CDR2 SVGAGI, per germline. CDR3 loop: CASSYSSGLPNEKLFF. The CDR3 bases are TGTGCCAGCAGTTACTCTTCCGGCCTACCAAACGAAAAACTGTTTTTT.

This clonotype has ten or more counts. CDR3 residues: CASSLSQGVADTQYF. The CDR3 bases are TGCGCCAGCAGCTTATCCCAGGGTGTAGCAGATACGCAGTATTTT. The chain employs TRBV5-1 and TRBJ2-3; a possible D gene is TRBD1 (5 bases). CDR3 length equals 15 residues. The germline V gene encodes CDR1 SGHRS and CDR2 YFSETQ. Trimming took off 2 bases at V and 4 bases at J, with 14 bases between the two ends.

At least ten counts were recorded for this clonotype. The chain uses TRBV12-3 or TRBV12-4 and TRBJ2-1; D is ambiguous. The CDR3 runs to 11 residues. Trimming stripped 5 bases from V and 10 bases from J, with 9 bases between. The CDR3 nucleotides are TGTGCCAGCAGTCTCGCCAGGGAGCAGTTCTTC. Translating gives CASSLAREQFF.

The genes are TRBV19 and TRBJ2-4; 10 positions match TRBD1. Germline V gene data show CDR1 as LNHDA and CDR2 as SQIVND (reference sequence). CDR3 length: 15 amino acids. J gave up 4 bases and V 6 bases, and 6 bases lay outside the gene matches. Here the CDR3 reads CASRKGQGRKNIQYF. DNA for the CDR3: TGTGCCAGTAGAAAGGGACAGGGGCGAAAAAACATTCAGTACTTC.

This clonotype has more than one count but fewer than ten. The chain links TRBV27 to TRBJ2-7, with D hard to call. Trimming shortened V by 6 bases and J by 3 bases, and 12 bases separated the two germline ends. This CDR3 is built from 13 residues. Looked up from germline, CDR1 is MNHEY and CDR2 is SMNVEV (reference sequence). As DNA, the CDR3 is TGTGCCAGCAGCATCACCCTAGGCTACGAGCAGTACTTC. This sequence encodes CASSITLGYEQYF.

This clonotype showed up many times. V is TRBV6-5 and J is TRBJ2-3, with 12 bases aligning to TRBD1. V shed 4 bases and J 6 bases; nucleotides not matched to a gene: 11. The germline gives CDR1 MNHEY, CDR2 SVGAGI. The CDR3 is 17 residues long. In DNA form, the CDR3 reads TGTGCCAGCAGTTTGTACCCCGGGACAGGGGGCGCCGATACGCAGTATTTT. It encodes CASSLYPGTGGADTQYF.